The present entry profiles one TCR beta chain with its context. Original processing methods: Counts of nucleated cells, estimated from reference gene primer amplification, were obtained. Produced via immunoSEQ multiplex PCR; TCRdb's table is partial and in-frame only. That table furnishes V, J and clone size, whereas the DNA furnished D and trimming. This sample has about 88,000 clones, with over 80% found just once. The sample belongs to a study of blood T cell repertoires in COVID-19. Study at large: Italy, Spain and the United States were the sources of the convalescent and acute COVID-19 samples.

CDR1 LNHDA and CDR2 SQIVND come from the germline V gene (reference sequence). Trimming shortened V by 4 bases and J by 0 bases, and 10 bases separated the two germline ends. This CDR3 is 15 amino acids long. The receptor was derived from an elderly man with acute or convalescent COVID-19. This rearrangement joins TRBV19 to TRBJ1-3; D might be TRBD1 (6 bases). The sequenced sample was peripheral blood. For the CDR3, the DNA is TGTGCCAGTAGTACAGGGACATCCTCTGGAAACACCATATATTTT. Amino acid sequence: CASSTGTSSGNTIYF.